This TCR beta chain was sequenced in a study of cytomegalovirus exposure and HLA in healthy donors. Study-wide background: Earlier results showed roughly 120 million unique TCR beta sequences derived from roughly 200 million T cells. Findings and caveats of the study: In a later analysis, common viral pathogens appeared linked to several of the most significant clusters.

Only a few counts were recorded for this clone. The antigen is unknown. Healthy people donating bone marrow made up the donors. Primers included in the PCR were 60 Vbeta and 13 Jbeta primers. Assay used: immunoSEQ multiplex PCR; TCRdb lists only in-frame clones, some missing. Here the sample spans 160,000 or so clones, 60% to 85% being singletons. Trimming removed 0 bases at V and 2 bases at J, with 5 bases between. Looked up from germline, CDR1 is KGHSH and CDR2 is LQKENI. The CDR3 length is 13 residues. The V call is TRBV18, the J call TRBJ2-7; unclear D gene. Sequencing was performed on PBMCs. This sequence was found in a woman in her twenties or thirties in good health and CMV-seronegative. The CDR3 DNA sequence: TGTGCCAGCTCACCACCAGGAGCCTACGAGCAGTACTTC. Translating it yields CASSPPGAYEQYF.